The next 4 T cell receptor beta chains were all read from a single sample in a study of PD-1 blockade in classical Hodgkin lymphoma. Exposure to brentuximab vedotin varied, and each patient had relapsed following autologous stem cell transplantation. Only in-frame clones appear in the TCRdb table, and some are missing; sequencing was by immunoSEQ multiplex PCR. The data show tens of thousands of clones, approximately 92% seen once. Here the sequenced sample was peripheral blood mononuclear cells (PBMCs), taken at baseline. The receptor source for this set is a human donor with classical Hodgkin lymphoma.

About this clone: The junction shows a germline mismatch at one end, possibly a read error. V is TRBV7-7 and J is TRBJ2-7; 10 bases align to TRBD1. The CDR3 is made up of 13 amino acids. Per the germline V gene, CDR1 is SSHAT and CDR2 is FNYEAQ (reference sequence). In nucleotides, the CDR3 is TGTGCTAGCAGCCGACAGGGGGCGGGCGAGCAGTACTTC. The encoded protein is CASSRQGAGEQYF. Full variable domain (remainder filled in from reference TRBV7-7 and TRBJ2-7): GAGVSQSPRYKVTKRGQDVTLRCDPISSHATLYWYQQALGQGPEFLTYFNYEAQPDKSGLPSDRFSAERPEGSISTLTIQRTEQRDSAMYRCASSRQGAGEQYFGPGTRLTVT.

This sequence joins TRBV5-6 and TRBJ1-2; tentative D call: TRBD1 (6 bases). The CDR3 is 13 residues long. Trimming pared 4 bases from V and 2 bases from J, leaving 9 bases between. Germline V CDR1 and CDR2: SGHDT, YYEEEE. The CDR3, as DNA: TGTGCCAGCAGCCAAGGGACAAACTATGGCTACACCTTC. Its translation: CASSQGTNYGYTF.

The chain recombines TRBV6-1 with TRBJ2-3; the D is unclear. Looked up from germline, CDR1 is MNHNS and CDR2 is SASEGT. The CDR3 covers 13 residues. DNA of the CDR3: TGTGCTTCCCACCGAGGAACCACAGATACGCAGTATTTT. Its translation: CASHRGTTDTQYF.

The J gene is TRBJ1-1, the V gene TRBV7-2, with unresolved D. V gave up 5 bases and J gave up 1 base, with 14 bases separating them. This CDR3 is 15 amino acids long. Germline V gene sequence: CDR1 SGHTA, CDR2 FQGNSA. The DNA of the CDR3 is TGTGCCAGCAGCGTCGACATTTCCGGGAACACTGAAGCTTTCTTT. Protein sequence: CASSVDISGNTEAFF.